Below, 32 T cell receptor beta chains from the same sample are listed, as sequenced in a study of T cells in Graves' hyperthyroidism and ophthalmopathy. Researchers amplified the TCR beta CDR3 regions from RNA transcripts. The TCR CDR3 was amplified in a first-round RT-PCR using the HTBI primer set. From the multiplex PCR reads, TCRdb called clonotypes with MiXCR, one entry per CDR3 protein. The sample contains hundreds of thousands of distinct CDR3 sequences, roughly 15% of which appear only once. Sample: blood. The receptors come from a man younger than 35 with Graves' ophthalmopathy.

This clonotype was recorded a few times. The gene calls are TRBV5-5 and TRBJ1-2; D is unresolved. CDR1 and CDR2 from the germline V gene are SGHKS and YYEKEE (reference sequence). CDR3 length: 16 amino acids. V was pared by 0 bases and J by 8 bases, with 20 bases between. Here the CDR3 reads CASSLAWEGSRKGYTF. The CDR3 DNA is TGTGCCAGCAGCTTGGCCTGGGAGGGTTCGCGGAAGGGCTACACCTTC.

This clonotype was detected many times. The J gene is TRBJ2-1, the V gene TRBV7-2; 8 bases are a match to TRBD2. The CDR3 extends over 15 amino acids. V was clipped by 1 base and J by 6 bases; unmatched bases: 5. CDR1 is SGHTA and CDR2 is FQGNSA in the germline V gene. CDR3 amino acids: CASSLDSGIINEQFF. DNA of the CDR3: TGTGCCAGCAGCTTAGATAGCGGGATAATCAATGAGCAGTTCTTC. Variable domain in full (rest from reference TRBV7-2 and TRBJ2-1): GAGVSQSPSNKVTEKGKDVELRCDPISGHTALYWYRQSLGQGLEFLIYFQGNSAPDKSGLPSDRFSAERTGGSVSTLTIQRTQQEDSAVYLCASSLDSGIINEQFFGPGTRLTVL.

The chain's CDR3 is CASIKGQFDTDTQYF. DNA of the CDR3: TGCGCCAGCATTAAGGGACAGTTTGACACAGATACGCAGTATTTT. The chain combines TRBV5-1 with TRBJ2-3, with 7 bases that match TRBD1. V dropped 6 bases and J dropped 2; count of bases not matched to a gene: 9. Germline CDR1 and CDR2: SGHRS and YFSETQ. The CDR3 spans 15 residues.

This clonotype was picked up many times. The genes are TRBV3-1 and TRBJ1-5; no clear D. Trimming cost V 0 bases and J 4 bases, with 7 bases left between them. Looked up from germline, CDR1 is LGHDT and CDR2 is YNNKEL (reference sequence). CDR3 length equals 14 residues. The CDR3 DNA reads as TGTGCCAGCAGCCAAGAAACAGCAAATCAGCCCCAGCATTTT. The encoded protein is CASSQETANQPQHF.

This clonotype was seen repeatedly, ten times or more. The chain recombines TRBV3-1 with TRBJ1-2, with 7 bases that match TRBD1. J gave up 3 bases and V 1 base, and 5 bases lay outside the gene matches. From germline, CDR1 is LGHDT and CDR2 YNNKEL (reference sequence). The CDR3 totals 15 residues. CDR3 residues: CASSQGRGDHYGYTF. The CDR3 nucleotides read TGTGCCAGCAGCCAAGGCAGGGGGGATCACTATGGCTACACCTTC.

This clonotype occurred many times. The rearrangement uses TRBV6-1 and TRBJ2-5, with D possibly matching TRBD1 (5 bases). Trimming removed 5 bases at V and 8 bases at J, with 18 bases between. CDR3 length equals 14 residues. CDR1 is MNHNS, CDR2 SASEGT, per germline. CDR3 region: CASSSQGARVTQYF. In DNA form, the CDR3 reads TGTGCCAGCAGTTCCCAGGGTGCCCGGGTAACCCAGTACTTC.

There are many counts of this clonotype. V is TRBV30 and J is TRBJ1-2; possible D gene TRBD1, 5 bases. Germline CDR1 and CDR2: GTSNPN and SVGIG (reference sequence). The V gene lost 0 bases and the J gene lost 4 bases, with 12 bases spanning the gap. CDR3 length: 14 residues. The DNA of the CDR3 is TGTGCCTGGAGTGTTTTAGGGCAGGGCTATGGCTACACCTTC. Its protein product is CAWSVLGQGYGYTF. Full variable domain (missing parts from reference TRBV30 and TRBJ1-2): SQTIHQWPATLVQPVGSPLSLECTVEGTSNPNLYWYRQAAGRGLQLLFYSVGIGQISSEVPQNLSASRPQDRQFILSSKKLLLSDSGFYLCAWSVLGQGYGYTFGSGTRLTVV.

The table lists this clonotype with a few counts. V usage is TRBV6-2 or TRBV6-3 and J usage is TRBJ2-5; D gene ambiguous. This CDR3 is built from 11 residues. CDR1 and CDR2 (germline): MNHEY, SVGEGT. V gave up 9 bases and J gave up 3 bases, with 8 bases separating them. The DNA of the CDR3 is TGTGCCAGACCCCCGAAAGAGACCCAGTACTTC. It yields the protein CARPPKETQYF.

This clonotype was observed a handful of times. The chain recombines TRBV6-1 with TRBJ2-3; 14 nucleotides match TRBD2. This CDR3 region has 16 residues. V was pared by 5 bases and J by 11 bases, with 12 bases of the junction left unmatched. The germline gives CDR1 MNHNS, CDR2 SASEGT. CDR3 in DNA: TGTGCCAGCAGTTCCCCAGGACTAGCGGGAGGTCTTGGGCAGTATTTT. Its protein is CASSSPGLAGGLGQYF.

This clonotype was recorded at least ten times. This chain joins TRBV7-8 and TRBJ2-7; 11 positions match TRBD2. J lost 3 bases, V lost 5 bases, and 9 bases had no gene match. The CDR3 sequence is 16 residues long. Germline lookup yields CDR1 SGHVS and CDR2 FQNEAQ. The CDR3 DNA is TGTGCCAGCAGCGCCCGCCGAGGGACTAGCGGCTACGAGCAGTACTTC. Its translation: CASSARRGTSGYEQYF.

The chain couples TRBV19 to TRBJ1-2, with D unclear. The CDR3 extends over 12 amino acids. Germline V CDR1 and CDR2: LNHDA, SQIVND (reference sequence). The V end was cut by 4 bases, the J end by 7 bases, with 10 bases between. DNA for the CDR3: TGTGCCAGTAGTAGGCATGAAAGTGGCTACACCTTC. The encoded protein is CASSRHESGYTF.

This clonotype was found many times. The chain carries TRBV6-1 and TRBJ1-3; tentative D call: TRBD1 (6 bases). This CDR3 comprises 16 residues. The germline V and J ends were trimmed by 6 bases and 0 bases, with 15 bases remaining between them. The germline V gene has CDR1 MNHNS and CDR2 SASEGT. DNA of the CDR3: TGTGCCAGCAGACAACAGGGAGGTGGCTCTGGAAACACCATATATTTT. Amino acid sequence: CASRQQGGGSGNTIYF.

This clonotype was seen ten or more times. The V gene is TRBV18, the J gene TRBJ1-1; possibly TRBD1 for D (6 bases). Germline assignment: CDR1 KGHSH and CDR2 LQKENI. The CDR3 loop spans 14 amino acids. Trimming took 2 bases from V and 4 from J, leaving 11 bases between them. The CDR3 DNA is TGTGCCAGCTCACCAGGGGGGCGCGGCACTGAAGCTTTCTTT. It codes for CASSPGGRGTEAFF.

This clonotype was detected ten times or more. The chain combines TRBV30 with TRBJ2-1; either TRBD1 or TRBD2 may fit D (5 bases each). The CDR3 is 12 residues long. Germline V lookup: CDR1 GTSNPN, CDR2 SVGIG (reference sequence). V lost 6 bases and J 8 bases, leaving 14 bases between the germline ends. CDR3 residues: CACAPRGDEQFF. CDR3 DNA: TGTGCCTGCGCCCCCAGAGGGGATGAGCAGTTCTTC.

The table lists this clonotype with many counts. The chain links TRBV20-1 to TRBJ2-3, with D possibly matching TRBD2 (5 bases). Germline loops: CDR1 DFQATT, CDR2 SNEGSKA (reference sequence). CDR3 length: 15 amino acids. Deletions cut 3 bases from V and 6 bases from J, with 19 bases between. The DNA of the CDR3 is TGCAGTGCTAGCTGGCTAGCCAAGACAACGGATACGCAGTATTTT. It codes for CSASWLAKTTDTQYF.

The sample holds many counts of this clonotype. The V and J genes are TRBV30 and TRBJ1-6, with a possible D match to TRBD1 (6 bases). Germline V gene sequence: CDR1 GTSNPN, CDR2 SVGIG (reference sequence). This CDR3 contains 17 residues. The V end lost 4 bases, the J end lost 5 bases, and 21 bases lay between the germline ends. The CDR3 is CAWKGKQGASHNSPLHF. Here the CDR3 DNA reads TGTGCCTGGAAGGGCAAACAGGGAGCAAGTCATAATTCACCCCTCCACTTT.

There are many counts of this clonotype. V and J are TRBV30 and TRBJ2-7; TRBD2 matches at 7 bases. J gave up 1 base and V 4 bases, and 1 base lay outside the gene matches. The CDR3 sequence is 12 residues long. Germline V gene data show CDR1 as GTSNPN and CDR2 as SVGIG (reference sequence). In nucleotides, the CDR3 is TGTGCCTGGACCGGGAGGTCCTACGAGCAGTACTTC. The encoded protein is CAWTGRSYEQYF.

This clonotype was seen a handful of times. The chain joins TRBV20-1 to TRBJ2-2; possible D gene TRBD1, 5 bases. Trimming removed 5 bases at V and 6 bases at J, with 13 bases between. This CDR3 has 13 amino acids. CDR1 is DFQATT and CDR2 is SNEGSKA in the germline V gene (reference sequence). CDR3 nucleotides: TGCAGTGCTGGGCCAGGGCTAGCCGGGGAGCTGTTTTTT. Translation: CSAGPGLAGELFF.

This chain links TRBV7-2 with TRBJ1-2; D ambiguous. Germline values: CDR1 SGHTA, CDR2 FQGNSA. Trimming stripped 1 base from V and 3 bases from J, with 9 bases between. This CDR3 region has 14 residues. CDR3: CASSLDVADYGYTF. CDR3 bases: TGTGCCAGCAGCTTAGATGTGGCTGACTATGGCTACACCTTC. Drawing the rest from reference TRBV7-2 and TRBJ1-2, the complete variable domain is GAGVSQSPSNKVTEKGKDVELRCDPISGHTALYWYRQSLGQGLEFLIYFQGNSAPDKSGLPSDRFSAERTGGSVSTLTIQRTQQEDSAVYLCASSLDVADYGYTFGSGTRLTVV.

This clonotype was recorded at least ten times. CDR3 in amino acids: CSSFVGTDPYGYTF. CDR3 sequence (DNA): TGCAGTTCCTTCGTAGGGACGGATCCATATGGCTACACCTTC. The chain has TRBV20-1 and TRBJ1-2; D perhaps matches TRBD1 (5 bases). The germline gives CDR1 DFQATT, CDR2 SNEGSKA (reference sequence). Trimming stripped 8 bases from V and 5 bases from J, with 21 bases between. This CDR3 contains 14 residues.

At least ten counts were recorded for this clonotype. The chain carries TRBV7-9 and TRBJ2-1, with a weak D call TRBD2 (6 bases). Trimming cost V 8 bases and J 0 bases, with 8 bases left between them. Germline CDR1 reads SEHNR; CDR2 reads FQNEAQ (reference sequence). The CDR3 spans 13 residues. CDR3 protein: CASGGISYNEQFF. As DNA, the CDR3 is TGTGCCAGCGGGGGGATCTCCTACAATGAGCAGTTCTTC.

The V and J genes are TRBV10-3 and TRBJ1-2; 8 bases are shared with TRBD1. Germline V CDR1 and CDR2: ENHRY, SYGVKD. This CDR3 comprises 13 residues. V lost 7 bases, J lost 7 bases, and 8 bases stayed unmatched. CDR3 protein: CAITETGEPGYTF. DNA for the CDR3: TGTGCCATCACAGAGACAGGGGAGCCTGGCTACACCTTC.

J is TRBJ2-3 and V is TRBV9; D not certain. The CDR3 sequence is 13 residues long. The V gene's germline CDR1 is SGDLS and CDR2 YYNGEE. V gave up 0 bases and J gave up 5 bases, with 7 bases separating them. The CDR3 bases are TGTGCCAGCAGCGTAGCTTTGGGAGATACGCAGTATTTT. As protein: CASSVALGDTQYF.

This chain joins TRBV10-2 and TRBJ2-3; possibly TRBD2 for D (6 bases). CDR1 is WSHSY and CDR2 is SAAADI in the germline V gene. The ends were cut back, 2 bases at V and 3 bases at J, with 6 bases in the middle. CDR3 length: 13 amino acids. As DNA, the CDR3 is TGCGCCAGCAGTGAGCGGGAGACAGATACGCAGTATTTT. This codes for CASSERETDTQYF.

This clonotype was observed at least ten times. The chain links TRBV11-1 to TRBJ2-1, with 10 bases aligning to TRBD1. CDR3 length equals 17 residues. J was trimmed by 8 bases and V by 1 base; bases with no gene match: 11. Germline CDR1 is SGHAT and CDR2 is FQDESV (reference sequence). CDR3 amino acids: CASSLEGPGQGPDEQFF. The CDR3 DNA reads as TGTGCCAGCAGCTTAGAGGGCCCGGGACAGGGGCCGGATGAGCAGTTCTTC.

In its sample, this clonotype was seen many times. The chain uses TRBV7-9 and TRBJ2-1; D may be TRBD2 (5 bases). Trimming stripped 5 bases from V and 8 bases from J, with 22 bases between. Germline V CDR1 and CDR2: SEHNR, FQNEAQ (reference sequence). This CDR3 has 16 residues. DNA of the CDR3: TGTGCCAGCAGCCTCCCGTACCACCGAGAGGGCTATGAGCAGTTCTTC. Its protein is CASSLPYHREGYEQFF. The whole variable domain, remainder taken from reference TRBV7-9 and TRBJ2-1, is DTGVSQNPRHKITKRGQNVTFRCDPISEHNRLYWYRQTLGQGPEFLTYFQNEAQLEKSRLLSDRFSAERPKGSFSTLEIQRTEQGDSAMYLCASSLPYHREGYEQFFGPGTRLTVL.

J is TRBJ2-1 and V is TRBV9, with D maybe TRBD2 (5 bases). Trimming removed 6 bases from V and 8 bases from J, with 21 bases in between. Germline V gene lookup returns CDR1 SGDLS and CDR2 YYNGEE. This CDR3 is built from 15 residues. The CDR3 protein is CASTLSGAYGDEQFF. The CDR3 bases are TGTGCCAGCACTTTAAGCGGAGCCTATGGCGATGAGCAGTTCTTC.

At least ten counts were recorded for this clonotype. The V gene is TRBV6-1, the J gene TRBJ2-1; D is uncertain. The CDR3 extends over 15 amino acids. Germline loops: CDR1 MNHNS, CDR2 SASEGT. Trimming cost V 5 bases and J 8 bases, with 19 bases left between them. DNA of the CDR3: TGTGCCAGCAGTACCTCCCACTGGAAGAGGTATGAGCAGTTCTTC. It codes for CASSTSHWKRYEQFF.

The sample holds many counts of this clonotype. The gene calls are TRBV6-1 and TRBJ2-3; D possibly matches TRBD1 or TRBD2 (5 bases each). The CDR3 is 14 residues long. Germline CDR1 reads MNHNS; CDR2 reads SASEGT. The V gene lost 3 bases and the J gene lost 2 bases, with 9 bases spanning the gap. The CDR3 coding sequence is TGTGCCAGCAGTGATGCCGGGACCACAGATACGCAGTATTTT. Its translation: CASSDAGTTDTQYF.

In this sample, this clonotype turned up many times. The gene calls are TRBV3-1 and TRBJ2-1; a possible D gene is TRBD1 (6 bases). The length of the CDR3 is 16 residues. The germline V gene encodes CDR1 LGHDT and CDR2 YNNKEL (reference sequence). Trimming took 4 bases from V and 4 from J, leaving 17 bases between them. Here the CDR3 reads CASSPYGQQGYNEQFF. The CDR3, as DNA: TGTGCCAGCAGCCCGTACGGACAGCAAGGATACAATGAGCAGTTCTTC.

The sample holds many counts of this clonotype. The genes are TRBV7-8 and TRBJ1-5; D unresolved. The CDR3 loop spans 13 amino acids. Trimming took 2 bases from V and 7 from J, leaving 9 bases between them. Germline V lookup: CDR1 SGHVS, CDR2 FQNEAQ. CDR3 in amino acids: CASSLSGLQPQHF. In DNA form, the CDR3 reads TGTGCCAGCAGCTTATCGGGGTTACAGCCCCAGCATTTT.

Comments on this clonotype: Since a much larger clone is just one base distant, this may be a read error. The rearrangement uses TRBV4-1 and TRBJ2-1, with D possibly being TRBD2 (6 bases). The CDR3 length is 14 residues. Germline lookup yields CDR1 MGHRA and CDR2 YSYEKL. Trimming stripped 0 bases from V and 10 bases from J, with 13 bases between. In nucleotides, the CDR3 is TGCGCCAGCAGCCAAGAACTCGGGAGAAACGAGCAGTTCTTC. Translating it yields CASSQELGRNEQFF.